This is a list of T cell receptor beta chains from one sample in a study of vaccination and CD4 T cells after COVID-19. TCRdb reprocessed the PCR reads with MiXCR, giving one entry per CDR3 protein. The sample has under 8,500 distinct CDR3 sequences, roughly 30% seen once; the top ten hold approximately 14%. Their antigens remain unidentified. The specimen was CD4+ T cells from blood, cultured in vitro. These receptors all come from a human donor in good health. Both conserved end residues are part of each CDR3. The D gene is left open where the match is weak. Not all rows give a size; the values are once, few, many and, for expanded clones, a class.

CATSPPLGSSGEQFF,TGTGCCACCAGCCCCCCCTTGGGGTCTAGCGGTGAGCAGTTCTTC,TRBD2,TRBV15,TRBJ2-1,-
CASSPTRGDGYTF,TGTGCCAGCAGTCCGACCCGAGGGGATGGCTACACCTTC,-,TRBV6-1,TRBJ1-2,-
CASSLRASAQETQYF,TGCGCCAGCAGCTTGCGGGCTAGCGCACAAGAGACCCAGTACTTC,-,TRBV5-1,TRBJ2-5,-
CASSYTGVRETQYF,TGTGCCAGCAGTTATACGGGAGTTAGAGAGACCCAGTACTTC,-,TRBV6-2/TRBV6-3,TRBJ2-5,few
CSARDASGRNYEQYF,TGCAGTGCTAGAGACGCTAGCGGGAGGAACTACGAGCAGTACTTC,TRBD2,TRBV20-1,TRBJ2-7,few
CSALGQVFSYEQYF,TGCAGTGCTCTTGGACAGGTGTTCTCCTACGAGCAGTACTTC,TRBD1,TRBV20-1,TRBJ2-7,few
CASSLPQQGALNTGELFF,TGTGCCAGCAGTTTACCCCAGCAGGGGGCCTTAAACACCGGGGAGCTGTTTTTT,TRBD1,TRBV27,TRBJ2-2,few
CASSLAGDSYEQYF,TGTGCCAGCAGTTTGGCGGGCGACTCCTACGAGCAGTACTTC,-,TRBV28,TRBJ2-7,few
CASSTFGDSPLHF,TGTGCCAGTAGCACTTTTGGGGATTCACCCCTCCACTTT,-,TRBV19,TRBJ1-6,few
CSAREPDPTEGYTF,TGCAGTGCTAGAGAACCCGACCCCACGGAAGGCTACACCTTC,-,TRBV20-1,TRBJ1-2,-
CASSFPLTGPTDTQYF,TGTGCCAGCAGTTTCCCCTTGACAGGGCCCACAGATACGCAGTATTTT,TRBD1,TRBV6-2/TRBV6-3,TRBJ2-3,-
CASSPTTGKGYNEQFF,TGTGCCAGCAGTCCCACTACAGGGAAGGGTTACAATGAGCAGTTCTTC,-,TRBV6-2/TRBV6-3,TRBJ2-1,-
CASSLASAGGYNEQFF,TGTGCCAGCAGCTTAGCTTCTGCGGGAGGCTACAATGAGCAGTTCTTC,TRBD2,TRBV7-2,TRBJ2-1,-
CASSLGTGDEQFF,TGTGCCAGCAGCTTAGGGACGGGGGATGAGCAGTTCTTC,-,TRBV7-9,TRBJ2-1,-
CATAGARLGNQPQHF,TGTGCCACCGCAGGGGCCCGGCTTGGCAATCAGCCCCAGCATTTT,-,TRBV15,TRBJ1-5,large
CASSEGGGPGDLPLHF,TGCGCCAGCAGTGAGGGAGGGGGTCCCGGCGATCTTCCCCTCCACTTT,-,TRBV10-2,TRBJ1-6,few
CASSFSEGLNQPQHF,TGTGCCAGCAGCTTTTCTGAGGGACTAAATCAGCCCCAGCATTTT,-,TRBV7-9,TRBJ1-5,few
CASSDIAPSGRARETQYF,TGTGCCAGCAGTGATATCGCGCCTAGCGGGAGGGCCAGGGAGACCCAGTACTTC,TRBD2,TRBV6-1,TRBJ2-5,few
CSASLVGVINEQFF,TGCAGTGCTAGTCTCGTTGGTGTGATTAATGAGCAGTTCTTC,-,TRBV20-1,TRBJ2-1,-
CASSTWGEGETQYF,TGTGCCAGCAGTACCTGGGGGGAAGGAGAGACCCAGTACTTC,-,TRBV6-1,TRBJ2-5,few
CASSFGSSNTEAFF,TGTGCCAGCAGCTTCGGCAGCTCGAACACTGAAGCTTTCTTT,-,TRBV11-3,TRBJ1-1,-
CASSVEPTGTTPLHF,TGTGCCAGCAGCGTAGAACCCACAGGGACGACACCCCTCCACTTT,-,TRBV9,TRBJ1-6,-
CASSLADAGGTQYF,TGTGCCAGCAGCTTGGCGGACGCCGGTGGGACCCAGTACTTC,-,TRBV5-4,TRBJ2-5,-
CASSRGSSYEQYF,TGTGCCAGCAGCAGGGGGAGCTCCTACGAGCAGTACTTC,TRBD1,TRBV6-2/TRBV6-3,TRBJ2-7,-
CASSSLWGGSGANVLTF,TGTGCCAGCAGCTCTCTTTGGGGGGGCTCTGGGGCCAACGTCCTGACTTTC,TRBD2,TRBV7-2,TRBJ2-6,-
CASSSPGRGSYEQYF,TGTGCCAGCAGCTCCCCGGGACGTGGCTCCTACGAGCAGTACTTC,-,TRBV27,TRBJ2-7,few
CASSQGSITPYEQYF,TGTGCCAGCAGCCAAGGATCAATTACCCCCTACGAGCAGTACTTC,-,TRBV4-2,TRBJ2-7,-
CASSESPGLAGLQYF,TGTGCTAGCAGCGAATCTCCGGGACTAGCGGGATTGCAGTATTTT,TRBD2,TRBV7-7,TRBJ2-3,-
CASSYRGTGGRSGNTIYF,TGTGCCAGCAGTTACCGCGGGACAGGGGGCAGGAGTGGAAACACCATATATTTT,TRBD1,TRBV6-5,TRBJ1-3,-
CASSEGGARGYGYTF,TGTGCCAGCAGTGAGGGGGGGGCGCGGGGCTATGGCTACACCTTC,-,TRBV25-1,TRBJ1-2,-
CASVMNTEAFF,TGTGCCAGCGTCATGAACACTGAAGCTTTCTTT,-,TRBV6-2/TRBV6-3,TRBJ1-1,few
CASSPQPGGVTGELFF,TGTGCCAGCAGCCCCCAGCCAGGGGGTGTAACCGGGGAGCTGTTTTTT,TRBD1,TRBV7-3,TRBJ2-2,few
CASSDAAAYGYTF,TGTGCCAGCAGTGACGCGGCAGCCTATGGCTACACCTTC,-,TRBV2,TRBJ1-2,few
CSARDQSFQETQYF,TGCAGTGCTAGAGATCAGAGCTTTCAAGAGACCCAGTACTTC,-,TRBV20-1,TRBJ2-5,-
CASSSIGGANSNQPQHF,TGTGCTAGCAGTTCGATAGGCGGAGCTAATAGCAATCAGCCCCAGCATTTT,-,TRBV28,TRBJ1-5,-
CSATDPTSGRADTQYF,TGCAGTGCTACCGACCCGACTAGCGGGAGGGCAGATACGCAGTATTTT,TRBD2,TRBV20-1,TRBJ2-3,-
CSASRDNQPQHF,TGCAGTGCTAGCAGGGACAATCAGCCCCAGCATTTT,-,TRBV20-1,TRBJ1-5,-
CAISLAGLQETQYF,TGTGCCATCAGTCTAGCGGGCCTGCAAGAGACCCAGTACTTC,TRBD2,TRBV10-3,TRBJ2-5,-
CSAIDPGNTEAFF,TGCAGTGCTATAGATCCGGGGAACACTGAAGCTTTCTTT,-,TRBV20-1,TRBJ1-1,few
CASRSRGQLSPSGYGYTF,TGTGCCAGCAGGAGCCGGGGTCAGCTCTCCCCGTCGGGCTATGGCTACACCTTC,-,TRBV12-3/TRBV12-4,TRBJ1-2,few
CASSRDRGREEAFF,TGTGCCAGCTCACGGGACAGGGGGCGAGAGGAAGCTTTCTTT,TRBD1,TRBV18,TRBJ1-1,-
CASRLAGDTQYF,TGTGCCAGTAGGCTAGCGGGAGATACGCAGTATTTT,TRBD2,TRBV19,TRBJ2-3,-
CASGAGGAWGNEQYF,TGTGCCAGCGGAGCGGGAGGAGCTTGGGGAAACGAGCAGTACTTC,TRBD2,TRBV7-3,TRBJ2-7,-
CASSLAGTEKLFF,TGTGCCAGCAGTTTAGCGGGCACTGAAAAACTGTTTTTT,-,TRBV12-3/TRBV12-4,TRBJ1-4,-
CASSLTAGGLDTQYF,TGTGCCAGCAGCTTAACGGCGGGAGGTTTAGATACGCAGTATTTT,TRBD2,TRBV7-3,TRBJ2-3,-
CASSPIGGLGSPLHF,TGTGCCAGCAGCCCAATCGGGGGGTTGGGATCACCCCTCCACTTT,-,TRBV5-5,TRBJ1-6,few
CASSLEYEQYF,TGTGCCAGCAGTTTAGAGTACGAGCAGTACTTC,-,TRBV28,TRBJ2-7,-
CSARVVETGYSPLHF,TGCAGTGCTAGAGTGGTGGAAACGGGGTATTCACCCCTCCACTTT,-,TRBV20-1,TRBJ1-6,medium-sized
CSALRETWANEQFF,TGCAGTGCGTTGCGGGAGACCTGGGCCAATGAGCAGTTCTTC,TRBD2,TRBV20-1,TRBJ2-1,-